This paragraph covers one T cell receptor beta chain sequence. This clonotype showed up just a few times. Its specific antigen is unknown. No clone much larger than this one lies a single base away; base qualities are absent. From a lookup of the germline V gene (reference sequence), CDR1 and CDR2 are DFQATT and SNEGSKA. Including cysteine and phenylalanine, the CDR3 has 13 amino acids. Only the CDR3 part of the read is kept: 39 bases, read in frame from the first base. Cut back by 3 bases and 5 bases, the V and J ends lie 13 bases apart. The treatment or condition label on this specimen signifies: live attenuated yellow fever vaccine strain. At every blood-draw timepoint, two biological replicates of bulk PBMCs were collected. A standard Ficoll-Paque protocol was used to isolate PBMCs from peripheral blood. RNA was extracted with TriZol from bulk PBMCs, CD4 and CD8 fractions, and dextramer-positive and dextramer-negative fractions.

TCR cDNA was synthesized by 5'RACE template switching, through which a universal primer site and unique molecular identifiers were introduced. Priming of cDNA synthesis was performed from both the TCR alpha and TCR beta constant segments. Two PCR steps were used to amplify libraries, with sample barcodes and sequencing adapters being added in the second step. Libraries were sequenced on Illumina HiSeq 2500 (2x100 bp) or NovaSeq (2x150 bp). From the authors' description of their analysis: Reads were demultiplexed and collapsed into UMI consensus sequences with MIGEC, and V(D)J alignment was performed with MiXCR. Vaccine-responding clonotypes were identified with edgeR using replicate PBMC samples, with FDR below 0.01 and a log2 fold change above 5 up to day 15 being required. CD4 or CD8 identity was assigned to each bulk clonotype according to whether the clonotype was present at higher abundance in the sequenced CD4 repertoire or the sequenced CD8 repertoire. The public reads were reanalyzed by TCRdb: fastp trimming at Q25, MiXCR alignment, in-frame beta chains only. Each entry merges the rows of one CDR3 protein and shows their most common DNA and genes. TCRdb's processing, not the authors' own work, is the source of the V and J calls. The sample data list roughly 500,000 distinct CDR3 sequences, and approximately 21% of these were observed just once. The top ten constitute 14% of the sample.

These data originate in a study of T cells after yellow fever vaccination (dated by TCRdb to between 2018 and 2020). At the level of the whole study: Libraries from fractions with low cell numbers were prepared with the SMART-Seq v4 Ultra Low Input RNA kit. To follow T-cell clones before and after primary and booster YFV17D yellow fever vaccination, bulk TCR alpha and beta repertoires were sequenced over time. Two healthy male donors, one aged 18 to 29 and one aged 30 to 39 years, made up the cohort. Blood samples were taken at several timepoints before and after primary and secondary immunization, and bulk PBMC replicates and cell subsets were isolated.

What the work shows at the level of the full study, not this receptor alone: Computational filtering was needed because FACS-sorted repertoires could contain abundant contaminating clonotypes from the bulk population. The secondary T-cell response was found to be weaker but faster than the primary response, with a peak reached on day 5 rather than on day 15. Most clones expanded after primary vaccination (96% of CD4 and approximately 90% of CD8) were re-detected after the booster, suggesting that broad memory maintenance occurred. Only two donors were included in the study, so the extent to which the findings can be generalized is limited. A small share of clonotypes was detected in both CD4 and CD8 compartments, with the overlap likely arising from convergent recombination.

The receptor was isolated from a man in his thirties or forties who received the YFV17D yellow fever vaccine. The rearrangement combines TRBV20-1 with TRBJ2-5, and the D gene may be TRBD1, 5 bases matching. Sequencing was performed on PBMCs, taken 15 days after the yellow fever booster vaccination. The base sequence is TGCAGTGCTAGTCAGGGCCATACGGAGACCCAGTACTTC. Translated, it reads CSASQGHTETQYF.